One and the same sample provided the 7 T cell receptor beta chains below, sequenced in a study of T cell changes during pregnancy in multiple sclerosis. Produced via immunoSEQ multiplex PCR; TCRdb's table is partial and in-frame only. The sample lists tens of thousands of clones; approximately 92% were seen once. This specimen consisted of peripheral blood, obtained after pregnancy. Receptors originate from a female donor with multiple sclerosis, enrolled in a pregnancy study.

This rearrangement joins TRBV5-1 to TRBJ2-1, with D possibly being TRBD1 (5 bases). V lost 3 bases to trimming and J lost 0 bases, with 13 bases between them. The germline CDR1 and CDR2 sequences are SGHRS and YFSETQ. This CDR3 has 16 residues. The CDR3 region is CASSWGQLDSYNEQFF. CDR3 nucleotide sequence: TGCGCCAGCAGCTGGGGCCAGTTGGACTCCTACAATGAGCAGTTCTTC. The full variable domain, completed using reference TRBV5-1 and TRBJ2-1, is KAGVTQTPRYLIKTRGQQVTLSCSPISGHRSVSWYQQTPGQGLQFLFEYFSETQRNKGNFPGRFSGRQFSNSRSEMNVSTLELGDSALYLCASSWGQLDSYNEQFFGPGTRLTVL.

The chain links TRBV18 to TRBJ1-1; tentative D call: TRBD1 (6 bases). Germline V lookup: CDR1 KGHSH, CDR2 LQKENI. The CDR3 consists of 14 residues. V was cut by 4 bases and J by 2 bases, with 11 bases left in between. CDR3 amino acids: CASSLRQDNTEAFF. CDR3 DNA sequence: TGTGCCAGCTCACTTCGACAGGATAACACTGAAGCTTTCTTT.

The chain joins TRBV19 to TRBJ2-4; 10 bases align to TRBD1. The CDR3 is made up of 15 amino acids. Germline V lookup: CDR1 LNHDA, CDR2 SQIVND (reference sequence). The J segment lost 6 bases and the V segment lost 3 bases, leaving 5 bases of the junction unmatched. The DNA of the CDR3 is TGTGCCAGTAGTATTTCCCGGGACAGGGGAAACATTCAGTACTTC. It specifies CASSISRDRGNIQYF.

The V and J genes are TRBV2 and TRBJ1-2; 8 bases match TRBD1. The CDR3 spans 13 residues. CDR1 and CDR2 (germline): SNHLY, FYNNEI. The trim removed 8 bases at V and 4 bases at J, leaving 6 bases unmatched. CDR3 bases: TGTGCCAGCTCAGGGGGCGTAATCTATGGCTACACCTTC. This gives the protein CASSGGVIYGYTF.

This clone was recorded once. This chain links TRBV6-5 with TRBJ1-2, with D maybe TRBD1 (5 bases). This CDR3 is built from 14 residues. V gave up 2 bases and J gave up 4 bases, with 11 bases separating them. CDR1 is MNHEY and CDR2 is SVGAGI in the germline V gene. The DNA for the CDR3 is TGTGCCAGCAGTTACGGGGGGGACCCCTATGGCTACACCTTC. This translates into CASSYGGDPYGYTF.

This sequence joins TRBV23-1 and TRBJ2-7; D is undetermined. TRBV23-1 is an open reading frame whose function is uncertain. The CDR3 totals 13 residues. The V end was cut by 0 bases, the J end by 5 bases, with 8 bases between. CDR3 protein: CASSQSPLHEQYF. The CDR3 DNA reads TGCGCCAGCAGTCAATCCCCCCTCCACGAGCAGTACTTC.

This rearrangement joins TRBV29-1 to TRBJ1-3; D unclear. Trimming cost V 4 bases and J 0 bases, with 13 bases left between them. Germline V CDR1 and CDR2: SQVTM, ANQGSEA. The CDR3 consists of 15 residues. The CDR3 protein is CSVGVVAGSGNTIYF. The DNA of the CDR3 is TGCAGCGTTGGAGTTGTCGCTGGCTCTGGAAACACCATATATTTT. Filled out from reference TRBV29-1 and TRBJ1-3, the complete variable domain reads SAVISQKPSRDICQRGTSLTIQCQVDSQVTMMFWYRQQPGQSLTLIATANQGSEATYESGFVIDKFPISRPNLTFSTLTVSNMSPEDSSIYLCSVGVVAGSGNTIYFGEGSWLTVV.